This is a list of T cell receptor beta chains from one sample in a study of T cells in Graves' hyperthyroidism and ophthalmopathy. MiXCR, applied by TCRdb to the multiplex PCR reads, yields one record per CDR3 protein. The sample shows under 250,000 distinct CDR3 sequences, over 15% of them seen only once. The specimen was blood. The receptors originated from a man over 45 with Graves' hyperthyroidism. CDR3s include the opening cysteine and the closing phenylalanine or tryptophan. Fields, in order: D gene, V gene, clone size, J gene, CDR3 DNA, CDR3 protein. A D gene is named only where the DNA matches it firmly. A clone size is listed for some rows: how often the clone was seen (once, few, many), or a class if it is expanded.

d_gene: .; v_gene: TRBV6-2/TRBV6-3; abundance: .; j_gene: TRBJ1-5; CDR3nt: TGTGCCAGCAGTTACTCTTGGGGAGGCAATCAGCCCCAGCATTTT; CDR3aa: CASSYSWGGNQPQHF
d_gene: .; v_gene: TRBV28; abundance: .; j_gene: TRBJ1-3; CDR3nt: TGTGCCAGCAGTTCACAGGTTTCTGGAAACACCATATATTTT; CDR3aa: CASSSQVSGNTIYF
d_gene: TRBD1; v_gene: TRBV20-1; abundance: .; j_gene: TRBJ2-3; CDR3nt: TGCAGTGCACCCAGGCCCCGACAGGGGTTCGGGGATACGCAGTATTTT; CDR3aa: CSAPRPRQGFGDTQYF
d_gene: TRBD1; v_gene: TRBV19; abundance: few; j_gene: TRBJ2-1; CDR3nt: TGTGCCAGTAGTATTGACAGGGGACATCTGCGGGAGCAGTTCTTC; CDR3aa: CASSIDRGHLREQFF
d_gene: .; v_gene: TRBV28; abundance: many; j_gene: TRBJ2-1; CDR3nt: TGTGCCACCGAGACAGCCTACAATGAGCAGTTCTTC; CDR3aa: CATETAYNEQFF
d_gene: TRBD1; v_gene: TRBV20-1; abundance: many; j_gene: TRBJ2-1; CDR3nt: TGCAGTGCTAGTAGACAGGGCAATGAGCAGTTCTTC; CDR3aa: CSASRQGNEQFF
d_gene: TRBD2; v_gene: TRBV7-2; abundance: .; j_gene: TRBJ2-3; CDR3nt: TGTGCCAGCAGCTATTGGACTAGCGGGAGGGCGAATACGCAGTATTTT; CDR3aa: CASSYWTSGRANTQYF
d_gene: .; v_gene: TRBV12-3/TRBV12-4; abundance: many; j_gene: TRBJ2-3; CDR3nt: TGTGCCAGCAGTTTAAATGTGGATACGCAGTATTTT; CDR3aa: CASSLNVDTQYF
d_gene: TRBD1; v_gene: TRBV7-2; abundance: few; j_gene: TRBJ2-3; CDR3nt: TGTGCCAGCAGCCAAAGACAGGGCCCAGATACGCAGTATTTT; CDR3aa: CASSQRQGPDTQYF
d_gene: .; v_gene: TRBV6-2/TRBV6-3; abundance: many; j_gene: TRBJ2-3; CDR3nt: TGTGCCAGCAGTTATGGAGGGGGCGACACAGATACGCAGTATTTT; CDR3aa: CASSYGGGDTDTQYF
d_gene: .; v_gene: TRBV28; abundance: many; j_gene: TRBJ2-3; CDR3nt: TGTGCCAGCAGATCAGGTTGGCGGACAAGCACAGATACGCAGTATTTT; CDR3aa: CASRSGWRTSTDTQYF
d_gene: TRBD2; v_gene: TRBV5-1; abundance: many; j_gene: TRBJ2-1; CDR3nt: TGCGCCAGCAGCTTGGGGACTAGCGGAGAAGAGCAGTTCTTC; CDR3aa: CASSLGTSGEEQFF
d_gene: .; v_gene: TRBV12-3/TRBV12-4; abundance: .; j_gene: TRBJ1-1; CDR3nt: TGTGCCAGCAGTTACCGGGGTCGAGGTACTGAAGCTTTCTTT; CDR3aa: CASSYRGRGTEAFF
d_gene: TRBD1; v_gene: TRBV6-9; abundance: .; j_gene: TRBJ1-2; CDR3nt: TGTGCCAGCAGTTGGACAGGGGGCGAAGAATTCTATGGCTACACCTTC; CDR3aa: CASSWTGGEEFYGYTF
d_gene: .; v_gene: TRBV28; abundance: many; j_gene: TRBJ1-1; CDR3nt: TGTGCCAGCAGTGGAGGGCTCGGAGACACTGAAGCTTTCTTT; CDR3aa: CASSGGLGDTEAFF
d_gene: .; v_gene: TRBV7-9; abundance: .; j_gene: TRBJ1-6; CDR3nt: TGTGCCAGCAAGTTCCGGGGCAGGGGCCGGAATTCACCCCTCCACTTT; CDR3aa: CASKFRGRGRNSPLHF
d_gene: TRBD2; v_gene: TRBV15; abundance: .; j_gene: TRBJ2-1; CDR3nt: TGTGCCACCAGCAGGGATCCCCTGACTAGCGGGGGGGGTGAGCAGTTCTTC; CDR3aa: CATSRDPLTSGGGEQFF
d_gene: TRBD2; v_gene: TRBV27; abundance: many; j_gene: TRBJ2-1; CDR3nt: TGTGCCAGCAGTCCCGGGGGGGCGCTTAATGAGCAGTTCTTC; CDR3aa: CASSPGGALNEQFF
d_gene: .; v_gene: TRBV6-2/TRBV6-3; abundance: few; j_gene: TRBJ1-2; CDR3nt: TGTGCCAGCAGTTACTCGACAGTCAACGGCTACACCTTC; CDR3aa: CASSYSTVNGYTF
d_gene: TRBD2; v_gene: TRBV19; abundance: few; j_gene: TRBJ2-1; CDR3nt: TGTGCCACCGCCCGGGCTAGCGGGGGCTATGAGCAGTTCTTC; CDR3aa: CATARASGGYEQFF
d_gene: .; v_gene: TRBV7-2; abundance: many; j_gene: TRBJ1-2; CDR3nt: TGTGCCAGCAGCCCATCGGGACGGTTTTATGGCTACACCTTC; CDR3aa: CASSPSGRFYGYTF
d_gene: TRBD2; v_gene: TRBV7-9; abundance: .; j_gene: TRBJ2-1; CDR3nt: TGTGCCAGCAGCTTTAGAAGCGGGAGGGCAAATGAGCAGTTCTTC; CDR3aa: CASSFRSGRANEQFF
d_gene: TRBD1; v_gene: TRBV12-3/TRBV12-4; abundance: many; j_gene: TRBJ1-2; CDR3nt: TGTGCCAGCAGTTTAGCGGGGACAGGCTATGGCTACACCTTC; CDR3aa: CASSLAGTGYGYTF
d_gene: .; v_gene: TRBV10-3; abundance: many; j_gene: TRBJ2-3; CDR3nt: TGTGCCATCAGTGAGGACAGCATCACAGATACGCAGTATTTT; CDR3aa: CAISEDSITDTQYF
d_gene: .; v_gene: TRBV7-8; abundance: many; j_gene: TRBJ2-1; CDR3nt: TGTGCCAGCAGCATGGGACGGACCGTCAATGAGCAGTTCTTC; CDR3aa: CASSMGRTVNEQFF
d_gene: .; v_gene: TRBV7-6; abundance: many; j_gene: TRBJ2-2; CDR3nt: TGTGCCAGCAGCTTAGAGGTTGGCGGGGAGCTGTTTTTT; CDR3aa: CASSLEVGGELFF
d_gene: .; v_gene: TRBV20-1; abundance: many; j_gene: TRBJ2-1; CDR3nt: TGCAGTGCTAGTTCCAGCTTGGGTTTCGGGTATGAGCAGTTCTTC; CDR3aa: CSASSSLGFGYEQFF
d_gene: TRBD1; v_gene: TRBV11-2; abundance: few; j_gene: TRBJ2-2; CDR3nt: TGTGCCAGCAGCACCCGGACAGGGGGCGCGTCTGGCACCGGGGAGCTGTTTTTT; CDR3aa: CASSTRTGGASGTGELFF
d_gene: .; v_gene: TRBV7-8; abundance: .; j_gene: TRBJ1-5; CDR3nt: TGTGCCAGCAGTCAGACTGAGAGCAATCAGCCCCAGCATTTT; CDR3aa: CASSQTESNQPQHF
d_gene: .; v_gene: TRBV27; abundance: .; j_gene: TRBJ2-1; CDR3nt: TGTGCCAGCTCCCAAGCACATAATGAGCAGTTCTTC; CDR3aa: CASSQAHNEQFF
d_gene: TRBD2; v_gene: TRBV10-3; abundance: .; j_gene: TRBJ2-3; CDR3nt: TGTGCCATCAGTGGGAGGACTAGCGGATATACGCAGTATTTT; CDR3aa: CAISGRTSGYTQYF
d_gene: .; v_gene: TRBV28; abundance: .; j_gene: TRBJ2-1; CDR3nt: TGTGCCAGCGGACCGACAGGTTACAATGAGCAGTTCTTC; CDR3aa: CASGPTGYNEQFF
d_gene: .; v_gene: TRBV18; abundance: .; j_gene: TRBJ2-5; CDR3nt: TGTGCCAGCTCACCGGGGACACTCCAAGAGACCCAGTACTTC; CDR3aa: CASSPGTLQETQYF
d_gene: .; v_gene: TRBV10-3; abundance: many; j_gene: TRBJ2-7; CDR3nt: TGTGCCATCAGTGAGTCTCTAGCAGGTGGGGAGCAGTACTTC; CDR3aa: CAISESLAGGEQYF
d_gene: TRBD1; v_gene: TRBV6-1; abundance: few; j_gene: TRBJ1-2; CDR3nt: TGTGCCAGCAGTGATCTCCGGACAGGACACTATGGCTACACCTTC; CDR3aa: CASSDLRTGHYGYTF
d_gene: TRBD1; v_gene: TRBV20-1; abundance: many; j_gene: TRBJ1-1; CDR3nt: TGCAGCGAAAGACAGGGGATGAACACTGAAGCTTTCTTT; CDR3aa: CSERQGMNTEAFF
d_gene: .; v_gene: TRBV20-1; abundance: .; j_gene: TRBJ2-1; CDR3nt: TGCAGTGCTAGAAAACGGGCAAATGAGCAGTTCTTC; CDR3aa: CSARKRANEQFF
d_gene: .; v_gene: TRBV5-5; abundance: .; j_gene: TRBJ2-2; CDR3nt: TGTGCCAGCAGCCCTAGTTGGGAACTCGTCGGGGAGCTGTTTTTT; CDR3aa: CASSPSWELVGELFF
d_gene: .; v_gene: TRBV6-1; abundance: .; j_gene: TRBJ1-5; CDR3nt: TGTGCCAGCAAGGTGTCGAGGGGCCATCAGCCCCAGCATTTT; CDR3aa: CASKVSRGHQPQHF
d_gene: .; v_gene: TRBV6-2/TRBV6-3; abundance: few; j_gene: TRBJ2-3; CDR3nt: TGTGCCAGCAGTTACTCGGGACCTGTTGATACGCAGTATTTT; CDR3aa: CASSYSGPVDTQYF
d_gene: .; v_gene: TRBV12-3/TRBV12-4; abundance: .; j_gene: TRBJ1-4; CDR3nt: TGTGCCAGCAGTCCCCCCAGTTGGGGGTTTAATGAAAAACTGTTTTTT; CDR3aa: CASSPPSWGFNEKLFF
d_gene: TRBD1; v_gene: TRBV27; abundance: few; j_gene: TRBJ1-2; CDR3nt: TGTGCCAGCACGACAGGGTGGGGCTACACCTTC; CDR3aa: CASTTGWGYTF
d_gene: TRBD2; v_gene: TRBV7-9; abundance: many; j_gene: TRBJ2-5; CDR3nt: TGTGCCAGCAGCCTTAGCGGGAGGGCCTGGGAGACCCAGTACTTC; CDR3aa: CASSLSGRAWETQYF
d_gene: TRBD1; v_gene: TRBV11-2; abundance: many; j_gene: TRBJ2-1; CDR3nt: TGTGCCAGCACCTCGCTCCGGGGACAGCACTACAATGAGCAGTTCTTC; CDR3aa: CASTSLRGQHYNEQFF
d_gene: .; v_gene: TRBV10-3; abundance: .; j_gene: TRBJ2-1; CDR3nt: TGTGCCATCAGAACGATGAGTGAGCAGTTCTTC; CDR3aa: CAIRTMSEQFF
d_gene: .; v_gene: TRBV6-6; abundance: many; j_gene: TRBJ2-7; CDR3nt: TGTGCCAGCAGTTACTCAGGCAACACCTACGAGCAGTACTTC; CDR3aa: CASSYSGNTYEQYF
d_gene: .; v_gene: TRBV24-1; abundance: many; j_gene: TRBJ2-3; CDR3nt: TGTGCCACCAGTGATTGGGCAGGGGTCGCAGATACGCAGTATTTT; CDR3aa: CATSDWAGVADTQYF
d_gene: TRBD2; v_gene: TRBV12-3/TRBV12-4; abundance: once; j_gene: TRBJ2-5; CDR3nt: TGTGCCAGCAGCCAAACTAGCGGGAGTCAGACCCAGTACTTC; CDR3aa: CASSQTSGSQTQYF
d_gene: TRBD1; v_gene: TRBV24-1; abundance: .; j_gene: TRBJ1-1; CDR3nt: TGTGCCACCAGTGATCCCCGGACAGGGGGCACTGAAGCTTTCTTT; CDR3aa: CATSDPRTGGTEAFF